This T cell receptor (beta chain) was documented in a study of graft-versus-host responses after intestinal transplantation. Sorting after the reaction isolated proliferating CFSE-low CD3+CD4+ and CD3+CD8+ responders. The CDR3 runs to 15 residues. Germline CDR1 ENHRY, CDR2 SYGVKD. V lost 0 bases and J lost 0, with 8 bases in between. Clones were read by immunoSEQ multiplex PCR, and TCRdb kept only the in-frame ones, dropping some. The table shows about 3,000 clones, with more than 25% occurring only once. By its share, this clone is medium-sized. This chain links TRBV10-3 with TRBJ1-2, with a possible D match to TRBD1 (6 bases). The TCR sequence derives from a human patient who was an organ donor for intestinal transplantation. The material was alloreactive CD4+ T cells from a mixed lymphocyte reaction culture, obtained before transplantation. As for subset: CFSE-low proliferating T cells sorted from roughly 6-day pre-transplant mixed lymphocyte reaction (GvH or HvG direction). The CDR3 spells CAISESGAPNYGYTF. CDR3 DNA: TGTGCCATCAGTGAGTCGGGGGCGCCTAACTATGGCTACACCTTC.